The 23 T cell receptor beta chains listed next were all sequenced from one sample in a study of Ad26.COV2.S vaccination and SARS-CoV-2 variants. Treatment denoted: roughly 18 received Ad26.COV2.S at low or high dose, single or two shots; about 5 received placebo; per-sample allocation not given. Sampling occurred on day 63 after the first vaccine or placebo injection. The data were produced by immunoSEQ multiplex PCR, yet TCRdb's version contains in-frame clones alone and is incomplete. The table lists some 400,000 clones, 89% of them singletons. This sample comprised peripheral blood, obtained in a trial of Ad26.COV2.S vaccine versus placebo. The receptors were sampled from a person aged 18-60 years who received the Ad26.COV2.S COVID-19 vaccine or a placebo.

The genes are TRBV5-4 and TRBJ1-1; 7 positions match TRBD1. Germline lookup yields CDR1 SGHNT and CDR2 YYREEE (reference sequence). The length of the CDR3 is 14 residues. V lost 0 bases, J lost 5 bases, and 4 bases stayed unmatched. The CDR3 sequence: CASSLAGGGTEAFF. The CDR3 DNA is TGTGCCAGCAGCTTGGCAGGGGGAGGAACTGAAGCTTTCTTT.

J is TRBJ2-2 and V is TRBV11-2; 7 bases are shared with TRBD1. CDR1 and CDR2 from the germline V gene are SGHAT and FQNNGV. There are 17 residues in the CDR3. With V trimmed by 6 bases and J by 5 bases, 15 bases remained unmatched. The CDR3 DNA reads TGTGCCAGCAGAAGGCAAACAGGGGCGGGTGGAACCGGGGAGCTGTTTTTT. Translated, it gives CASRRQTGAGGTGELFF.

This sequence joins TRBV6-5 and TRBJ1-1, with TRBD1 as a possible D gene (5 bases). Germline CDR1 MNHEY, CDR2 SVGAGI. The ends were cut back, 0 bases at V and 4 bases at J, with 12 bases in the middle. The length of the CDR3 is 15 residues. This CDR3 reads CASSYSRPGFTEAFF. The CDR3 DNA reads as TGTGCCAGCAGTTACTCTCGGCCAGGGTTCACTGAAGCTTTCTTT.

This clone was seen a few times. The same CDR3 arises from other DNA sequences in this sample as well. The chain uses TRBV7-9 and TRBJ2-1; no definite D call. Germline values: CDR1 SEHNR, CDR2 FQNEAQ (reference sequence). Trimming pared 1 base from V and 4 bases from J, leaving 2 bases between. The CDR3 has 12 amino acids. CDR3: CASSLGYNEQFF. CDR3 in DNA: TGTGCCAGCAGCTTAGGTTACAATGAGCAGTTCTTC.

The V gene is TRBV28, the J gene TRBJ1-6, with TRBD1 as a possible D gene (6 bases). Trimming removed 6 bases at V and 7 bases at J, with 19 bases between. The CDR3 contains 16 residues. Germline V lookup: CDR1 MDHEN, CDR2 SYDVKM. CDR3 amino acids: CASRSGLGQLNSPLHF. CDR3 sequence (DNA): TGTGCCAGCAGGTCTGGGTTAGGACAGCTAAATTCACCCCTCCACTTT.

A few counts support this clone. The genes are TRBV5-1 and TRBJ2-7; 8 nucleotides line up with TRBD1. This CDR3 contains 16 residues. In germline, CDR1 is SGHRS, CDR2 YFSETQ. Trimming removed 2 bases from V and 5 bases from J; junction bases left unmatched: 12. The CDR3 sequence: CASSFSGGAAIHEQYF. The DNA of the CDR3 is TGCGCCAGCAGCTTTTCAGGGGGCGCAGCAATCCACGAGCAGTACTTC. The full variable domain, with the rest looked up from reference TRBV5-1 and TRBJ2-7, is KAGVTQTPRYLIKTRGQQVTLSCSPISGHRSVSWYQQTPGQGLQFLFEYFSETQRNKGNFPGRFSGRQFSNSRSEMNVSTLELGDSALYLCASSFSGGAAIHEQYFGPGTRLTVT.

The chain carries TRBV9 and TRBJ2-7; TRBD1 is a possible D gene (6 bases). With 0 bases removed from V and 7 bases from J, the gap between germline ends came to 14 bases. The CDR3 extends over 14 amino acids. The germline V gene encodes CDR1 SGDLS and CDR2 YYNGEE. The CDR3 region has the DNA TGTGCCAGCAGCGTAGGGGGGCAGACGGGAGAGCAGTACTTC. Protein: CASSVGGQTGEQYF.

The CDR3 is CASSKTGNQPQHF. The CDR3 DNA sequence: TGTGCCAGCAGTAAAACAGGCAATCAGCCCCAGCATTTT. This chain joins TRBV2 and TRBJ1-5, with unresolved D. V was trimmed by 5 bases and J by 2 bases, leaving 7 bases between them. From germline, CDR1 is SNHLY and CDR2 FYNNEI. The CDR3 covers 13 residues.

The chain joins TRBV18 to TRBJ2-3; D might be TRBD2 (5 bases). CDR1 is KGHSH and CDR2 is LQKENI in the germline V gene. Trimming took 0 bases from V and 4 from J, leaving 17 bases between them. The CDR3 totals 17 residues. The CDR3: CASSPPRSGRRPDTQYF. CDR3 DNA: TGTGCCAGCTCACCACCGAGATCGGGGAGACGCCCAGATACGCAGTATTTT.

This CDR3 reads CAWSLMGGNTEAFF. The DNA of the CDR3 is TGTGCCTGGAGCCTTATGGGGGGGAACACTGAAGCTTTCTTT. The genes are TRBV30 and TRBJ1-1, with D possibly being TRBD1 (5 bases). CDR1 is GTSNPN and CDR2 is SVGIG in the germline V gene (reference sequence). This CDR3 contains 14 residues. V dropped 3 bases and J dropped 1 base, with 12 bases sitting between them.

V is TRBV2 and J is TRBJ1-2; 7 positions match TRBD1. Germline CDR1 SNHLY, CDR2 FYNNEI. Unmatched junction bases numbered 4, after V lost 4 bases and J lost 2 bases. The CDR3 runs to 14 residues. This CDR3 reads CASSVQGSNYGYTF. In nucleotides, the CDR3 is TGTGCCAGCAGTGTACAGGGGAGCAACTATGGCTACACCTTC.

V gene TRBV5-8 combines with J gene TRBJ2-3, with 13 nucleotides matching TRBD2. In germline, CDR1 is SGHTS, CDR2 YDEGEE. CDR3 length equals 16 residues. The V segment lost 3 bases and the J segment 6 bases; nucleotides outside the gene matches: 7. CDR3 region: CASSSLGLAGEDTQYF. CDR3 nucleotides: TGTGCCAGCAGCTCCCTCGGACTAGCGGGAGAGGATACGCAGTATTTT.

The rearrangement uses TRBV19 and TRBJ2-5; 12 bases match TRBD1. The CDR3 contains 16 residues. Germline V gene data show CDR1 as LNHDA and CDR2 as SQIVND (reference sequence). Trimming at V came to 5 bases and at J to 5 bases, leaving 9 bases not matched to a gene. CDR3 DNA: TGTGCCAGTAGTGTCTCCGGGACAGGGGGCGGGGAGACCCAGTACTTC. This translates into CASSVSGTGGGETQYF.

The chain employs TRBV6-4 and TRBJ2-3; D gene uncertain. CDR3 length: 15 amino acids. With 0 bases removed from V and 1 base from J, the gap between germline ends came to 8 bases. Per germline, CDR1 MRHNA and CDR2 SNTAGT. The CDR3 nucleotides are TGTGCCAGCAGTGACTCAAGAAGGGGCACAGATACGCAGTATTTT. Protein product: CASSDSRRGTDTQYF.

The chain recombines TRBV9 with TRBJ2-7, with 8 nucleotides matching TRBD1. This CDR3 is 15 amino acids long. The V gene's germline CDR1 is SGDLS and CDR2 YYNGEE. V lost 4 bases to trimming and J lost 2 bases; unmatched junction nucleotides: 8. For the CDR3, the DNA is TGTGCCAGCAGCCCCCGACAGGGGAAAACCTACGAGCAGTACTTC. This gives the protein CASSPRQGKTYEQYF.

J is TRBJ2-5 and V is TRBV27, with D possibly TRBD1 on 5 matching bases. The V end lost 5 bases, the J end lost 2 bases, and 15 bases lay between the germline ends. This CDR3 comprises 15 residues. Per the germline V gene, CDR1 is MNHEY and CDR2 is SMNVEV (reference sequence). This chain's CDR3 is CASSSPGLGQETQYF. CDR3 in DNA: TGTGCCAGCAGTAGTCCAGGGTTGGGGCAAGAGACCCAGTACTTC.

The chain carries TRBV28 and TRBJ2-7, with D tentatively TRBD1 (5 bases). The CDR3 loop spans 13 amino acids. Germline-derived CDR1 and CDR2 are MDHEN and SYDVKM. Deletions cut 4 bases from V and 6 bases from J, with 13 bases between. CDR3 bases: TGTGCCAGCAGTTCCCTGACAGTCGCCGAGCAGTACTTC. Its translation is CASSSLTVAEQYF.

The chain combines TRBV7-8 with TRBJ2-5; no clear D gene. Trimming removed 2 bases at V and 2 bases at J, with 27 bases between. This CDR3 contains 20 residues. In germline, CDR1 is SGHVS, CDR2 FQNEAQ. The CDR3 spells CASSLMRFGVGRKSQETQYF. The CDR3 DNA sequence: TGTGCCAGCAGCTTAATGAGGTTTGGTGTTGGGCGGAAGTCTCAAGAGACCCAGTACTTC.

The chain carries TRBV6-5 and TRBJ1-3; D perhaps matches TRBD1 (6 bases). The CDR3 sequence is 13 residues long. The V and J ends lost 6 bases and 3 bases respectively, with 9 bases between them. Germline V lookup: CDR1 MNHEY, CDR2 SVGAGI. In DNA, the CDR3 is TGTGCCAGCAGGGACAGCTTTGGAAACACCATATATTTT. The encoded protein is CASRDSFGNTIYF.

The CDR3 protein is CASSLKGGGYEQYF. The DNA of the CDR3 is TGTGCCAGCAGCTTAAAAGGAGGAGGCTACGAGCAGTACTTC. The J gene is TRBJ2-7, the V gene TRBV5-8, with a weak D call TRBD2 (5 bases). Germline CDR1 reads SGHTS; CDR2 reads YDEGEE. The CDR3 covers 14 residues. The V end was cut by 2 bases, the J end by 3 bases, with 12 bases between.

Concerning this clone: A much larger clone sits a single nucleotide away, making a read error possible. The V call is TRBV11-2, the J call TRBJ1-1; TRBD1 might be the D (6 bases). This CDR3 is 13 amino acids long. V gave up 5 bases and J gave up 0 bases, with 7 bases separating them. The V gene's germline CDR1 is SGHAT and CDR2 FQNNGV. CDR3 DNA sequence: TGTGCCAGCAGCCGGACAGTGAACACTGAAGCTTTCTTT. Its translation: CASSRTVNTEAFF.

This clone was recorded once. V gene TRBV10-3 combines with J gene TRBJ1-1; 9 nucleotides line up with TRBD1. The CDR3 length is 16 residues. The germline V gene encodes CDR1 ENHRY and CDR2 SYGVKD. The J segment lost 5 bases and the V segment lost 0 bases, leaving 7 bases of the junction unmatched. CDR3 residues: CAISESMGQGGTEAFF. In DNA form, the CDR3 reads TGTGCCATCAGTGAGTCGATGGGACAGGGAGGAACTGAAGCTTTCTTT.

The V call is TRBV20-1, the J call TRBJ2-7, with D unclear. Germline V gene lookup returns CDR1 DFQATT and CDR2 SNEGSKA (reference sequence). The CDR3 runs to 11 residues. V was trimmed by 3 bases and J by 6 bases, leaving 9 bases between them. The CDR3 DNA is TGCAGTGCTAGTCCAAACCGCGAGCAGTACTTC. It codes for CSASPNREQYF.